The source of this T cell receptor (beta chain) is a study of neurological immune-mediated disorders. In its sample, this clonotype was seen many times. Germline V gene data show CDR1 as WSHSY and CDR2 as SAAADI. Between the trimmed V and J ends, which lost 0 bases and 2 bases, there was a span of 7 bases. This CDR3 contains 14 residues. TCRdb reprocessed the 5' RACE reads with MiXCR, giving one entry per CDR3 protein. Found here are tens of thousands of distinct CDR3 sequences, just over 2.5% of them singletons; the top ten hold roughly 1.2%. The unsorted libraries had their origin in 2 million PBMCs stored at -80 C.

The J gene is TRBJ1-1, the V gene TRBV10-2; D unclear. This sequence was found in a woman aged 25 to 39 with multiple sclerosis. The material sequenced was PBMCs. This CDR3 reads CASSESEDNTEAFF. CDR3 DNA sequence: TGCGCCAGCAGTGAGTCTGAGGATAACACTGAAGCTTTCTTT.